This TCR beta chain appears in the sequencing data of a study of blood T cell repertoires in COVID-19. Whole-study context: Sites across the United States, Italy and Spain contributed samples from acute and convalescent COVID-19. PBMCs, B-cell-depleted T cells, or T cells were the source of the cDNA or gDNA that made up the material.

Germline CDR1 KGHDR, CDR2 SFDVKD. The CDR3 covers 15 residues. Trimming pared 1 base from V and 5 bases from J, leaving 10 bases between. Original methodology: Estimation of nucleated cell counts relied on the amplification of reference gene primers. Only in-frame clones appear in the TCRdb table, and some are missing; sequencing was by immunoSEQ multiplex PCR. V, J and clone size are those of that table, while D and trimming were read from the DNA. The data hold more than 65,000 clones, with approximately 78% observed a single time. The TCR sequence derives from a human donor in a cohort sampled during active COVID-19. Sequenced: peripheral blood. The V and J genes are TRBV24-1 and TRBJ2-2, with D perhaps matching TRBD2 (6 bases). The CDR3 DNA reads TGTGCCACCAGTGATTTAGGAGCGGGTACCGGGGAGCTGTTTTTT. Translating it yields CATSDLGAGTGELFF.